The entry that follows covers one TCR beta chain sequence. This specimen belongs to a study of regulatory T cells in long-lasting Graves disease. Looking at the study overall: Persistent Graves' disease required over 5 years of antithyroid drugs and positive TSH receptor antibodies.

Noted time point: persistent/refractory GD, antithyroid drugs over 5 years with positive TRAb. The authors made the TCR library using RNA they extracted from PBMCs. An endocrinology department located in Xi'an, China, was where the patients came from. In building TCR beta libraries, iRepertoire HTBI primers were used together with Arm-PCR of CDR3 regions. Using its own MiXCR run on the multiplex PCR reads, TCRdb lists one record per CDR3 protein. The sample gives under 350,000 distinct CDR3 sequences, around 23% of which show up once; more than 55% is in the top ten. Here the sequenced sample was peripheral blood mononuclear cells (PBMCs), taken when the disease was refractory, from a patient treated with antithyroid drugs. This receptor was taken from a female donor with Graves disease.

CDR3 in DNA: TGTGCCAGCAGCTTCATCGCGGGGGCGTCTTTCTACGAGCAGTACTTC. It translates to CASSFIAGASFYEQYF. The genes are TRBV5-4 and TRBJ2-7, with D perhaps matching TRBD2 (7 bases). Trimming stripped 2 bases from V and 3 bases from J, with 18 bases between. Looked up from germline, CDR1 is SGHNT and CDR2 is YYREEE (reference sequence). This CDR3 has 16 residues.